The present entry profiles one T cell receptor (beta chain) with its context. The antigen is unknown. The sample originates from a study of cytomegalovirus exposure and HLA in healthy donors. These donors counted as nominally healthy when sampled, but unrecorded immune exposures were likely. The germline V gene has CDR1 SGHNT and CDR2 YYREEE (reference sequence). V was clipped by 4 bases and J by 2 bases; unmatched bases: 10. The CDR3 runs to 17 residues. Findings of the study overall: In an earlier analysis, most TCR beta V segments were productive about 87% or about 30% of the time. Altogether, about 160 TCR beta chains were recorded as cytomegalovirus-associated. Common viral pathogens seemed, in a later analysis, to connect with several of the most significant clusters.

The primer mix had 60 Vbeta and 13 Jbeta primers. TCRdb's table, derived via immunoSEQ multiplex PCR, lists solely in-frame clones and lacks some. The sample records around 150,000 clones, approximately 80% being singletons. The specimen was PBMCs. The sequence was obtained from a woman aged 45-65 years in good health and CMV-seronegative. This chain joins TRBV5-4 and TRBJ2-3; 10 bases align to TRBD2. The CDR3 nucleotides are TGTGCCAGCAGCCCAAAGCTAGCGGGGGTATCCACAGATACGCAGTATTTT. This translates into CASSPKLAGVSTDTQYF.